Sequencing of this T cell receptor beta chain was carried out in a study of Tregs in tolerant kidney transplant recipients. Measured with immunoSEQ multiplex PCR; TCRdb has only the in-frame clones, and not every one. The sample comprises about 18,000 clones, 75% to 85% of which are singletons, and around 2.5% rests with the top ten. This clone showed up just a few times. V gave up 0 bases and J gave up 15 bases, with 12 bases separating them. This CDR3 contains 12 residues. Germline V gene lookup returns CDR1 SEHNR and CDR2 FQNEAQ (reference sequence). The sequence came from a human donor in good health. The chain combines TRBV7-9 with TRBJ2-1; unclear D gene. Sequencing input: Tregs from blood. This chain's CDR3 is CASSLAPVGPFF. Written as DNA, the CDR3 is TGTGCCAGCAGCTTAGCGCCCGTTGGGCCGTTCTTC.